The rows below give T cell receptor beta chains drawn from one sample of a study of cytomegalovirus exposure and HLA in healthy donors. Profiling relied on immunoSEQ multiplex PCR, and the TCRdb table lists in-frame clones only, not all of them. The sample has around 99,000 clones; around 82% are singletons. The sequencing sample was made of PBMCs. The origin of the receptors is a man aged 40-55 years in good health and CMV-seronegative. Each CDR3 is given with its conserved first and last residue. The D gene is left open where the match is weak. Not every row has a clone size; where given, it reads once, few, many or a size class.

v_gene	d_gene	abundance	j_gene	CDR3aa	CDR3nt
TRBV7-9	.	.	TRBJ2-3	CASSAPDRRLGDTQYF	TGTGCCAGCAGCGCCCCCGACAGGCGCCTCGGTGATACGCAGTATTTT
TRBV2	TRBD1	.	TRBJ1-3	CASSVLQGAEGNTIYF	TGTGCCAGCAGCGTCTTACAGGGGGCAGAAGGAAACACCATATATTTT
TRBV5-1	.	few	TRBJ2-2	CASSLTVTGELFF	TGCGCCAGCAGCTTGACGGTGACCGGGGAGCTGTTTTTT
TRBV25-1	TRBD1	few	TRBJ1-2	CASHQTGTSGYTF	TGTGCCAGTCATCAGACAGGGACGTCTGGCTACACCTTC
TRBV28	TRBD1	.	TRBJ2-5	CASSSLGTGWETQYF	TGTGCCAGCAGTTCTTTAGGGACAGGGTGGGAGACCCAGTACTTC
TRBV7-3	TRBD2	.	TRBJ2-3	CASSSKRTSGGITSTDTQYF	TGTGCCAGCAGCTCCAAGAGGACTAGCGGGGGGATCACTAGCACAGATACGCAGTATTTT
TRBV28	TRBD1	.	TRBJ2-7	CASRTGRDRDPYEQYF	TGTGCCAGCAGAACGGGCCGGGACAGGGACCCCTACGAGCAGTACTTC
TRBV30	TRBD2	few	TRBJ2-3	CACLAGSTDTQYF	TGTGCCTGTTTAGCGGGGAGCACAGATACGCAGTATTTT
TRBV5-1	.	few	TRBJ2-5	CASSLSIVGETQYF	TGCGCCAGCAGCTTGTCGATAGTCGGAGAGACCCAGTACTTC
TRBV5-1	.	.	TRBJ2-1	CASNRGGREQFF	TGCGCCAGCAACAGGGGGGGGCGTGAGCAGTTCTTC
TRBV28	.	.	TRBJ2-2	CASRRTGLLSDTGELFF	TGTGCCAGCAGAAGAACAGGGCTCCTCTCGGACACCGGGGAGCTGTTTTTT
TRBV28	.	.	TRBJ2-7	CASRHGTGNYEQYF	TGTGCCAGCAGGCACGGGACTGGGAACTACGAGCAGTACTTC
TRBV5-4	.	.	TRBJ2-2	CASSLVGGGGTGELFF	TGTGCCAGCAGCTTGGTAGGGGGTGGTGGCACCGGGGAGCTGTTTTTT
TRBV30	TRBD1	.	TRBJ2-1	CAWSGAGTERGEQFF	TGTGCCTGGAGCGGGGCCGGGACAGAGAGGGGGGAGCAGTTCTTC
TRBV4-2	.	.	TRBJ2-2	CASSQVQTNTGELFF	TGTGCCAGCAGCCAAGTACAAACGAACACCGGGGAGCTGTTTTTT
TRBV6-5	TRBD1	.	TRBJ1-5	CASRAQQGSGQPQHF	TGTGCCAGCAGAGCCCAACAGGGGTCGGGGCAGCCCCAGCATTTT
TRBV7-9	.	.	TRBJ2-5	CASSFRGTPQETQYF	TGTGCCAGCAGCTTCCGCGGGACTCCCCAGGAGACCCAGTACTTC
TRBV27	.	.	TRBJ2-3	CASSLLRTRLTDTQYF	TGTGCCAGCAGTCTGTTAAGAACTAGACTCACAGATACGCAGTATTTT
TRBV28	TRBD1	.	TRBJ1-2	CASSEQGAQGYTF	TGTGCCAGCAGCGAACAGGGGGCGCAGGGCTACACCTTC
TRBV6-1	.	.	TRBJ1-5	CASSEGGRPYSNQPQHF	TGTGCCAGCAGTGAAGGTGGTCGTCCCTATAGCAATCAGCCCCAGCATTTT
TRBV5-6	.	.	TRBJ1-4	CASSSGLPNEKLFF	TGTGCCAGCAGCTCGGGACTGCCTAATGAAAAACTGTTTTTT
TRBV5-6	TRBD1	.	TRBJ1-4	CASSLLTGGEKLFF	TGTGCCAGCAGCTTACTGACAGGGGGTGAAAAACTGTTTTTT
TRBV28	.	.	TRBJ1-1	CASSIQGLRINTEAFF	TGTGCCAGCAGTATACAGGGTTTAAGAATAAACACTGAAGCTTTCTTT
TRBV2	.	.	TRBJ2-7	CASSEGQEAYEQYF	TGTGCCAGCAGTGAAGGACAGGAAGCCTACGAGCAGTACTTC
TRBV29-1	.	.	TRBJ2-3	CSVDKQGGTDTQYF	TGCAGCGTTGATAAACAGGGAGGGACAGATACGCAGTATTTT
TRBV2	TRBD1	.	TRBJ2-4	CASRDGTGVPLAKNIQYF	TGTGCCAGCAGGGACGGGACAGGAGTACCCCTAGCCAAAAACATTCAGTACTTC
TRBV10-3	.	.	TRBJ2-1	CAISEEGVGYNEQFF	TGTGCCATCAGTGAGGAGGGGGTGGGTTACAATGAGCAGTTCTTC
TRBV7-9	TRBD1	.	TRBJ2-3	CASRSGQGADTQYF	TGTGCCAGCAGATCAGGACAGGGGGCAGATACGCAGTATTTT
TRBV9	.	few	TRBJ1-1	CASSGDGGTEAFF	TGTGCCAGCAGCGGAGACGGGGGCACTGAAGCTTTCTTT
TRBV10-3	.	.	TRBJ2-1	CAISEGGENEQFF	TGTGCCATCAGTGAAGGAGGGGAAAATGAGCAGTTCTTC
TRBV25-1	TRBD1	.	TRBJ1-5	CASSPGQGPNQPQHF	TGTGCCAGCAGTCCGGGACAGGGTCCAAATCAGCCCCAGCATTTT
TRBV2	.	.	TRBJ1-5	CASSGAVSNQPQHF	TGTGCCAGCAGTGGCGCCGTTAGCAATCAGCCCCAGCATTTT
TRBV2	.	.	TRBJ1-2	CASSEWIKGEGGYTF	TGTGCCAGCAGTGAATGGATAAAAGGGGAAGGTGGCTACACCTTC
TRBV9	TRBD1	.	TRBJ1-2	CASSVDPGQAVYGYTF	TGTGCCAGCAGCGTAGACCCGGGACAGGCAGTTTATGGCTACACCTTC
TRBV29-1	.	.	TRBJ2-5	CSVVSSETQYF	TGCAGCGTTGTTTCGTCGGAGACCCAGTACTTC
TRBV11-2	TRBD1	.	TRBJ1-6	CASSLSSATGGSFNSPLHF	TGTGCCAGCAGCTTAAGTTCGGCGACAGGGGGCTCGTTTAATTCACCCCTCCACTTT
TRBV18	.	.	TRBJ1-2	CASSSRTDASGGYTF	TGTGCCAGCTCATCGCGGACTGACGCGTCGGGTGGCTACACCTTC
TRBV2	.	.	TRBJ2-1	CASSLTTPYNEQFF	TGTGCCAGCAGCCTGACAACCCCGTACAATGAGCAGTTCTTC
TRBV5-1	TRBD1	.	TRBJ2-3	CASSQQGLQTDTQYF	TGCGCCAGCAGCCAACAGGGGTTGCAAACAGATACGCAGTATTTT
TRBV6-5	.	.	TRBJ1-2	CASSYSVDRNYGYTF	TGTGCCAGCAGTTACTCGGTTGACAGGAACTATGGCTACACCTTC
TRBV19	.	.	TRBJ1-4	CASSVGPKLFF	TGTGCCAGTAGTGTGGGGCCAAAACTGTTTTTT
TRBV6-5	TRBD1	few	TRBJ1-2	CASSYRGHADGYTF	TGTGCCAGCAGTTACAGGGGGCACGCGGATGGCTACACCTTC
TRBV2	TRBD1	.	TRBJ2-5	CASSFGQDYQETQYF	TGTGCCAGCAGCTTTGGACAGGACTACCAAGAGACCCAGTACTTC
TRBV2	TRBD2	few	TRBJ2-3	CASRRAGGPTDTQYF	TGTGCCAGCAGACGAGCGGGAGGGCCAACAGATACGCAGTATTTT
TRBV11-2	TRBD2	.	TRBJ2-1	CASSLGQSRVLALYNEQFF	TGTGCCAGCAGCTTAGGACAGTCGAGGGTACTAGCGTTATACAATGAGCAGTTCTTC
TRBV10-2	.	.	TRBJ1-2	CATRDGVGYTF	TGCGCCACCCGAGACGGGGTCGGCTACACCTTC
TRBV5-4	TRBD1	.	TRBJ2-7	CASSSRTGGADPEQYF	TGTGCCAGCAGCTCCCGGACAGGGGGCGCGGATCCCGAGCAGTACTTC
TRBV6-5	.	.	TRBJ2-7	CASSSRVGGSYEQYF	TGTGCCAGCAGTAGTCGTGTGGGGGGCTCCTACGAGCAGTACTTC
TRBV5-1	TRBD2	.	TRBJ2-4	CASSLAGGKNIQYF	TGCGCCAGCAGCTTGGCGGGGGGCAAAAACATTCAGTACTTC
TRBV30	TRBD1	.	TRBJ1-6	CACTGDGSYNSPLHF	TGTGCCTGTACAGGGGACGGCTCCTATAATTCACCCCTCCACTTT
TRBV5-1	.	.	TRBJ2-2	CASSRAPTGELFF	TGCGCCAGCAGCAGAGCCCCCACCGGGGAGCTGTTTTTT
TRBV27	TRBD2	.	TRBJ2-3	CASSLRRTSGRFTDTQYF	TGTGCCAGCAGTTTACGCAGGACTAGCGGACGATTCACAGATACGCAGTATTTT
TRBV18	TRBD1	once	TRBJ2-5	CASSPLSGQGQETQYF	TGTGCCAGCTCACCACTAAGTGGACAGGGCCAAGAGACCCAGTACTTC
TRBV5-4	TRBD1	.	TRBJ1-2	CASSRNRGQIGNYGYTF	TGTGCCAGCAGCAGAAACAGGGGGCAGATCGGGAACTATGGCTACACCTTC
TRBV27	.	.	TRBJ2-1	CASNPGPLAFDEQFF	TGTGCCAGCAACCCAGGGCCCCTCGCGTTTGATGAGCAGTTCTTC
TRBV7-6	TRBD2	.	TRBJ2-7	CASSSLAGPYEQYF	TGTGCCAGCAGCTCCTTAGCGGGACCCTACGAGCAGTACTTC
TRBV5-1	.	.	TRBJ2-5	CASSLRGGQETQYF	TGCGCCAGCAGCTTGAGGGGGGGGCAAGAGACCCAGTACTTC